This TCR beta chain was observed in a study of T cell responses to AZD1222 COVID-19 vaccine. Generated by immunoSEQ multiplex PCR, the TCRdb table keeps only in-frame clones and is missing some. The sample holds more than 150,000 clones, 94% seen once. Pooled in the analysis were second doses at about 4 or about 12 weeks. Points from the study as a whole: Following two doses of AZD1222, Spike-specific TCR breadth and depth rose. Repertoires in all cases were sampled only once the peak T cell response had passed. Seropositive at baseline were only six AZD1222 recipients.

The V gene's germline CDR1 is SGHDT and CDR2 YYEEEE. Trimming shortened V by 4 bases and J by 2 bases, and 8 bases separated the two germline ends. The CDR3 runs to 13 residues. In regard to this clone: Its target is unknown.

The sequence derives from an adult who received the AZD1222 COVID-19 vaccine. Sequenced here: peripheral blood, sampled 28 days after the second AZD1222 dose. The chain is built from TRBV5-6 and TRBJ2-3; D ambiguous. The CDR3 sequence: CASSPRFTDTQYF. CDR3 bases: TGTGCCAGCAGCCCACGATTCACAGATACGCAGTATTTT.